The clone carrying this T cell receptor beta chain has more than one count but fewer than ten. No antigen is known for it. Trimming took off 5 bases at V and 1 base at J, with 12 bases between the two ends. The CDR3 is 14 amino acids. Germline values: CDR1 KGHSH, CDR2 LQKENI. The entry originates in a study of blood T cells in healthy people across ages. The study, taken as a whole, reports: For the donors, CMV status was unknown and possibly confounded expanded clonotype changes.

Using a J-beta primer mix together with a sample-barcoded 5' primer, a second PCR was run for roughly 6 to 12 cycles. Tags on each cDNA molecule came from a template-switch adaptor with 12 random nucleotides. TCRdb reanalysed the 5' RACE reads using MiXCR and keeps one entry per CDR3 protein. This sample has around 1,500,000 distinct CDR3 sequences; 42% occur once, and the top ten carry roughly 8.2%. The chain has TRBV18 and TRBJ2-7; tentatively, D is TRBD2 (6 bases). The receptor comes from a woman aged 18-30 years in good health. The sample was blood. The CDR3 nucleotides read TGTGCCAGCTCAGAATACGGGACTTCCTACGAGCAGTACTTC. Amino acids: CASSEYGTSYEQYF.